These 29 T cell receptor beta chains came from one sample sequenced in a study of T cell responses to AZD1222 COVID-19 vaccine. Only in-frame clones appear in the TCRdb table, and some are missing; sequencing was by immunoSEQ multiplex PCR. The table has about 180,000 clones, 90% to 95% seen once; the top ten hold around 0.98%. Material: peripheral blood, obtained 28 days after the second dose of the MenACWY control vaccine. These receptors were taken from an adult who received the MenACWY meningococcal vaccine as a control.

The J gene is TRBJ1-1, the V gene TRBV5-1; TRBD1 agrees at 10 bases. This CDR3 region has 14 residues. V trimming: 2 bases; J trimming: 3 bases; junction bases outside the gene matches: 1. In germline, CDR1 is SGHRS, CDR2 YFSETQ. For the CDR3, the DNA is TGCGCCAGCAGCTTCGGGACAGGGGACACTGAAGCTTTCTTT. This codes for CASSFGTGDTEAFF.

The V and J genes are TRBV3-1 (or the pseudogene TRBV3-2) and TRBJ2-2; 14 bases are a match to TRBD2. V was clipped by 0 bases and J by 0 bases; unmatched bases: 6. Germline CDR1 reads LGHDT; CDR2 reads YNNKEL (reference sequence). The CDR3 runs to 20 residues. This CDR3 reads CASSQDPGTSGGANTGELFF. The CDR3 DNA follows: TGTGCCAGCAGCCAAGACCCCGGGACTAGCGGGGGAGCGAACACCGGGGAGCTGTTTTTT.

Here the CDR3 DNA reads TGTGCCAGCACAAACAGGGGAACTGGAAACACCATATATTTT. As protein: CASTNRGTGNTIYF. The rearrangement uses TRBV6-5 and TRBJ1-3; TRBD1 aligns across 7 bases. The V segment lost 7 bases and the J segment 2 bases; nucleotides outside the gene matches: 5. CDR3 length: 14 amino acids. The germline gives CDR1 MNHEY, CDR2 SVGAGI.

The chain couples TRBV7-9 to TRBJ1-2; D may be TRBD1 (6 bases). The germline V gene encodes CDR1 SEHNR and CDR2 FQNEAQ (reference sequence). V was clipped by 3 bases and J by 6 bases, with 17 bases between them. CDR3 size: 15 residues. The CDR3 region is CASSFGVTGSDGYTF. CDR3 DNA: TGTGCCAGCAGCTTTGGGGTTACAGGGTCTGATGGCTACACCTTC.

The chain couples TRBV5-1 to TRBJ2-7; no clear D gene. Trimming stripped 0 bases from V and 1 base from J, with 11 bases between. CDR3 size: 15 residues. Looked up from germline, CDR1 is SGHRS and CDR2 is YFSETQ. The CDR3: CASSLGRTASYEQYF. The CDR3 nucleotides are TGCGCCAGCAGCTTGGGGCGGACGGCTTCCTACGAGCAGTACTTC.

This clone is a singleton in its sample. The gene calls are TRBV21-1 and TRBJ2-3; the tabulated D call, TRBD1, remains unverified against the DNA. TRBV21-1 is assigned pseudogene status. The CDR3 consists of 14 residues. The CDR3 coding sequence is TGTGCCAGCAGGGCGACAGGGGGCGCAGATACGCAGTATTTT. Translation gives CASRATGGADTQYF.

The chain has TRBV30 and TRBJ1-5; 7 positions agree with TRBD1. CDR3 length equals 14 residues. J was trimmed by 5 bases and V by 3 bases; bases with no gene match: 7. Looked up from germline, CDR1 is GTSNPN and CDR2 is SVGIG (reference sequence). The CDR3 region has the DNA TGTGCCTGGAGCCGACAGGGAGGGGATCAGCCCCAGCATTTT. Amino acids: CAWSRQGGDQPQHF.

The V call is TRBV2, the J call TRBJ1-5; no definite D call. The CDR3 spans 16 residues. Deletions cut 5 bases from V and 2 bases from J, with 16 bases between. The germline gives CDR1 SNHLY, CDR2 FYNNEI. This CDR3 is CASSRTGNSGNQPQHF. The CDR3 DNA sequence: TGTGCCAGCAGTCGGACTGGAAATAGCGGCAATCAGCCCCAGCATTTT.

This clone was counted between two and nine times. V and J are TRBV28 and TRBJ1-2, with D unclear. This CDR3 region has 13 residues. Trimming cost V 1 base and J 4 bases, with 7 bases left between them. Per the germline V gene, CDR1 is MDHEN and CDR2 is SYDVKM. DNA for the CDR3: TGTGCCAGCAGTTTATACCCCGTCTATGGCTACACCTTC. Amino acids: CASSLYPVYGYTF.

The genes are TRBV19 and TRBJ1-2, with D perhaps TRBD1 (6 bases). Trimming took 6 bases from V and 0 from J, leaving 14 bases between them. Germline CDR1 LNHDA, CDR2 SQIVND (reference sequence). This CDR3 spans 15 amino acids. The CDR3 nucleotides are TGTGCCAGTAGCCAGGGGCGGGTGGCTAACTATGGCTACACCTTC. Translated: CASSQGRVANYGYTF.

The chain carries TRBV27 and TRBJ2-7; TRBD1 agrees at 7 bases. The CDR3 is made up of 16 amino acids. Unmatched junction bases numbered 15, after V lost 6 bases and J lost 4 bases. The germline gives CDR1 MNHEY, CDR2 SMNVEV (reference sequence). The CDR3 region has the DNA TGTGCCAGCAGGACGACGGGACAGCCAGGACGGTACGAGCAGTACTTC. It codes for CASRTTGQPGRYEQYF.

The chain recombines TRBV7-9 with TRBJ2-7, with a possible D match to TRBD1 (5 bases). CDR1 SEHNR and CDR2 FQNEAQ come from the germline V gene (reference sequence). This CDR3 is built from 10 residues. Trimming took 8 bases from V and 5 from J, leaving 7 bases between them. The CDR3 region is CASGANEQYF. In DNA, the CDR3 is TGTGCCAGCGGGGCGAACGAGCAGTACTTC.

The chain joins TRBV14 to TRBJ1-1, with 10 positions matching TRBD1. V dropped 1 base and J dropped 5; count of bases not matched to a gene: 1. The germline CDR1 and CDR2 sequences are SGHDN and FVKESK. The CDR3 is 14 residues long. DNA for the CDR3: TGTGCCAGCAGCCAAGGGACAGGGGGGACTGAAGCTTTCTTT. It encodes CASSQGTGGTEAFF.

The chain couples TRBV11-2 to TRBJ1-2, with no clear D. Germline V gene lookup returns CDR1 SGHAT and CDR2 FQNNGV. This CDR3 has 15 amino acids. The V end was cut by 5 bases, the J end by 0 bases, with 13 bases between. DNA of the CDR3: TGTGCCAGCAGCCCCGACGGACTATCTAACTATGGCTACACCTTC. This sequence encodes CASSPDGLSNYGYTF.

This chain links TRBV6-2 or TRBV6-3 with TRBJ1-5, with TRBD1 as a possible D gene (6 bases). V was clipped by 2 bases and J by 7 bases, with 12 bases between them. CDR3 length equals 14 residues. Germline V gene sequence: CDR1 MNHEY, CDR2 SVGEGT. CDR3 in DNA: TGTGCCAGCAGTTACGGGGGCGGGGGGCAGCCCCAGCATTTT. This sequence encodes CASSYGGGGQPQHF.

The chain employs TRBV19 and TRBJ1-5, with 9 positions matching TRBD1. The germline gives CDR1 LNHDA, CDR2 SQIVND (reference sequence). The CDR3 has 15 amino acids. Trimming at V came to 7 bases and at J to 7 bases, leaving 11 bases not matched to a gene. The CDR3 region is CASMEGTGQRQPQHF. For the CDR3, the DNA is TGTGCCAGTATGGAGGGGACAGGGCAACGACAGCCCCAGCATTTT.

DNA for the CDR3: TGTGCCAGTAGTCCGGCCGGGATTGGGAATTCACCCCTCCACTTT. It yields the protein CASSPAGIGNSPLHF. This chain connects TRBV19 to TRBJ1-6; D call uncertain. The CDR3 sequence is 15 residues long. Per the germline V gene, CDR1 is LNHDA and CDR2 is SQIVND (reference sequence). The germline V and J ends were trimmed by 5 bases and 7 bases, with 15 bases remaining between them.

The rearrangement joins TRBV5-8 to TRBJ1-2; weak D call: TRBD1 (6 bases). The CDR3 runs 14 residues. CDR1 SGHTS and CDR2 YDEGEE come from the germline V gene. V was shortened by 6 bases and J by 4 bases, with 16 bases between the two germline ends. The CDR3 DNA reads as TGTGCCAGCAAAGGACAGCCCCTCGGCTATGGCTACACCTTC. It yields the protein CASKGQPLGYGYTF.

The chain links TRBV7-6 to TRBJ2-5; possibly TRBD1 or TRBD2 for D (5 bases each). Germline V lookup: CDR1 SGHVS, CDR2 FNYEAQ. There are 15 residues in the CDR3. V was pared by 5 bases and J by 7 bases, with 20 bases between. The CDR3 coding sequence is TGTGCCAGCAGCCCCGTCCCCCAGGGTCGGGGGACCCAGTACTTC. As protein: CASSPVPQGRGTQYF.

The chain couples TRBV18 to TRBJ1-5, with TRBD1 matching over 10 bases. Germline loops: CDR1 KGHSH, CDR2 LQKENI. V shed 1 base and J 6 bases; nucleotides not matched to a gene: 0. This CDR3 contains 14 residues. This chain's CDR3 is CASSPRQGAQPQHF. Written as DNA, the CDR3 is TGTGCCAGCTCACCACGACAGGGGGCTCAGCCCCAGCATTTT.

The chain carries TRBV4-2 and TRBJ1-2; TRBD1 might be the D (5 bases). There are 14 residues in the CDR3. Germline V gene lookup returns CDR1 LGHNA and CDR2 YNFKEQ. Trimming took off 1 base at V and 4 bases at J, with 10 bases between the two ends. CDR3 loop: CASSQGGVAYGYTF. The CDR3 DNA reads TGTGCCAGCAGCCAAGGAGGGGTAGCCTATGGCTACACCTTC.

The chain combines TRBV3-1 (or the pseudogene TRBV3-2) with TRBJ2-1; 14 bases fit TRBD2. J was trimmed by 0 bases and V by 4 bases; bases with no gene match: 5. Germline V gene lookup returns CDR1 LGHDT and CDR2 YNNKEL (reference sequence). The CDR3 has 18 residues. This chain's CDR3 is CASSPGTSGGSSYNEQFF. CDR3 sequence (DNA): TGTGCCAGCAGCCCCGGGACTAGCGGGGGTAGCTCCTACAATGAGCAGTTCTTC.

The chain is built from TRBV30 and TRBJ1-6, with D possibly TRBD1 on 5 matching bases. V was cut by 7 bases and J by 1 base, with 17 bases left in between. Looked up from germline, CDR1 is GTSNPN and CDR2 is SVGIG (reference sequence). The CDR3 totals 16 residues. CDR3 protein: CASRDALGSYNSPLHF. Written as DNA, the CDR3 is TGTGCCTCCCGGGACGCGCTGGGGTCCTATAATTCACCCCTCCACTTT.

This chain joins TRBV30 and TRBJ2-6; possibly TRBD1 for D (6 bases). V was clipped by 2 bases and J by 0 bases, with 11 bases between them. CDR1 and CDR2 (germline): GTSNPN, SVGIG (reference sequence). This CDR3 is 16 amino acids long. The CDR3 sequence is CAWSPTGISGANVLTF. The CDR3 DNA reads as TGTGCCTGGAGTCCCACAGGGATCTCTGGGGCCAACGTCCTGACTTTC.

In DNA form, the CDR3 reads TGTGCCAGCAGGTCGAGGGACCCCTACAATGAGCAGTTCTTC. Translating it yields CASRSRDPYNEQFF. The chain is built from TRBV28 and TRBJ2-1; the D call may be TRBD1 or TRBD2 (5 bases each). The germline CDR1 and CDR2 sequences are MDHEN and SYDVKM. This CDR3 has 14 residues. Trimming took off 6 bases at V and 2 bases at J, with 11 bases between the two ends.

This chain uses TRBV21-1 with TRBJ2-7. TRBV21-1 constitutes a pseudogene. The CDR3 has 15 amino acids. CDR3 nucleotide sequence: TGTGCCAGCAGCAAAAGGGACGGGGGCACCTACGAGCAGTACTTC. Its translation is CASSKRDGGTYEQYF.

V gene TRBV3-1 (or the pseudogene TRBV3-2) combines with J gene TRBJ1-1; D unclear. The CDR3 contains 13 residues. V lost 3 bases and J lost 0, with 5 bases in between. CDR1 is LGHDT, CDR2 YNNKEL, per germline (reference sequence). CDR3 sequence: CASSQTLNTEAFF. The CDR3, as DNA: TGTGCCAGCAGCCAGACACTGAACACTGAAGCTTTCTTT.

This sequence joins TRBV29-1 and TRBJ2-7, with 7 bases aligning to TRBD1. The CDR3 has 13 residues. J gave up 5 bases and V 4 bases, and 8 bases lay outside the gene matches. CDR1 and CDR2 (germline): SQVTM, ANQGSEA. The CDR3 DNA reads TGCAGCGTTGGTGACAGGGCGGCCCACGAGCAGTACTTC. This sequence encodes CSVGDRAAHEQYF.

The chain recombines TRBV7-9 with TRBJ1-6; D possibly corresponds to TRBD1 (6 bases). This CDR3 region has 14 residues. Germline-derived CDR1 and CDR2 are SEHNR and FQNEAQ (reference sequence). With 5 bases removed from V and 6 bases from J, the gap between germline ends came to 11 bases. This CDR3 reads CASSQDSGNSPLHF. The CDR3 DNA sequence: TGTGCCAGCAGCCAGGACAGCGGTAATTCACCCCTCCACTTT.